This paragraph covers one T cell receptor beta chain sequence. Its antigen is still unknown. Produced via immunoSEQ multiplex PCR; TCRdb's table is partial and in-frame only. This sample has 25,000 to 35,000 clones; about 71% occur once, and the top ten carry about 3.3%. This specimen comes from a study of PD-1 blockade in classical Hodgkin lymphoma. The study's findings and limits: Some patients started nivolumab under 1 year after ASCT, and they were excluded. Newly diagnosed patients were reported to exhibit reduced baseline TCR diversity relative to healthy donors.

Each patient's relapse followed autologous stem cell transplantation, and brentuximab vedotin exposure varied. The CDR3 extends over 17 amino acids. Trimming stripped 5 bases from V and 6 bases from J, with 25 bases between. The germline CDR1 and CDR2 sequences are SEHNR and FQNEAQ (reference sequence). The clonotype originates from a human donor with classical Hodgkin lymphoma. The chain couples TRBV7-9 to TRBJ1-2; no clear D. Sequenced here: peripheral blood mononuclear cells (PBMCs), sampled before the second cycle of nivolumab. The CDR3 protein is CASSETGWADRFHGYTF. The CDR3 DNA reads TGTGCCAGCAGCGAGACCGGCTGGGCTGACCGGTTCCATGGCTACACCTTC. Full variable domain (missing parts from reference TRBV7-9 and TRBJ1-2): DTGVSQNPRHKITKRGQNVTFRCDPISEHNRLYWYRQTLGQGPEFLTYFQNEAQLEKSRLLSDRFSAERPKGSFSTLEIQRTEQGDSAMYLCASSETGWADRFHGYTFGSGTRLTVV.